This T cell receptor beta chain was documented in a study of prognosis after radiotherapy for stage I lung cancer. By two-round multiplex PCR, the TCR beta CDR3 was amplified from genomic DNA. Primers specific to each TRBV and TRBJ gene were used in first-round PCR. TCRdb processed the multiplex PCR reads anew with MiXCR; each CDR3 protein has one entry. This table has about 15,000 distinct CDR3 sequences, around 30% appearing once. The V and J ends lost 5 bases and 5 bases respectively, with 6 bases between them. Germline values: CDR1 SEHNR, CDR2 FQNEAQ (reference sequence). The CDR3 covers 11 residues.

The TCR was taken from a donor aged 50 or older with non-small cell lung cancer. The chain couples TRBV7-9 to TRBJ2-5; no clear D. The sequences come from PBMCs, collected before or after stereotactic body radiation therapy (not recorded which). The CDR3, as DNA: TGTGCCAGCAGCCGATCCGAGACCCAGTACTTC. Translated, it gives CASSRSETQYF.